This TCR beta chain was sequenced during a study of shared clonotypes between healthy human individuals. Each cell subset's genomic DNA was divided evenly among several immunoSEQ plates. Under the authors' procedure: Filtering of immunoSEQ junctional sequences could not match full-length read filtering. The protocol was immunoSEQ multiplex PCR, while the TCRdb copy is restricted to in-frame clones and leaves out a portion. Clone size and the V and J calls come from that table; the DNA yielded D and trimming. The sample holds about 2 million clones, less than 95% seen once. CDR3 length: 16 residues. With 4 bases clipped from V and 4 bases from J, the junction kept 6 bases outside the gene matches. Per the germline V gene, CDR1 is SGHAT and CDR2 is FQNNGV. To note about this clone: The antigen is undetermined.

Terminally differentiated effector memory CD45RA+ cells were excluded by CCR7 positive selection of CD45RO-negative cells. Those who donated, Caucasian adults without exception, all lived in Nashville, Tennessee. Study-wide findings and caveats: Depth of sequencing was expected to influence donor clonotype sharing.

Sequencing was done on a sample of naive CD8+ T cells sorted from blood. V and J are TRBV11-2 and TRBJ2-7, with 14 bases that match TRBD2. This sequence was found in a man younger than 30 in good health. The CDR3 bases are TGTGCCAGCAGCTCCCCGGGACTAGCGGGAGATTACGAGCAGTACTTC. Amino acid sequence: CASSSPGLAGDYEQYF.